This TCR beta chain was recorded in a study of neurological immune-mediated disorders. Study-level points and caveats: Subjects shared no identical expanded-clone CDR3 amino acid sequences, suggesting private TCR-beta repertoires in all groups.

At least ten counts were recorded for this clonotype. As yet, its antigen is unknown. TCRdb reprocessed the 5' RACE reads with MiXCR, giving one entry per CDR3 protein. This repertoire shows roughly 56,000 distinct CDR3 sequences, around 10% found once; its top ten account for roughly 1.9%. Sequencing was done on a sample of PBMCs. This receptor was identified in a man between 60 and 75 years old in good health.

The CDR3 protein is CASRGTGGGSPLHF. CDR3 DNA: TGTGCCAGCAGGGGGACAGGGGGGGGATCACCCCTCCACTTT. V gene TRBV2 combines with J gene TRBJ1-6, with 11 bases fitting TRBD1. Trimming removed 6 bases from V and 10 bases from J; junction bases left unmatched: 5. The CDR3 is 14 amino acids. Germline values: CDR1 SNHLY, CDR2 FYNNEI.